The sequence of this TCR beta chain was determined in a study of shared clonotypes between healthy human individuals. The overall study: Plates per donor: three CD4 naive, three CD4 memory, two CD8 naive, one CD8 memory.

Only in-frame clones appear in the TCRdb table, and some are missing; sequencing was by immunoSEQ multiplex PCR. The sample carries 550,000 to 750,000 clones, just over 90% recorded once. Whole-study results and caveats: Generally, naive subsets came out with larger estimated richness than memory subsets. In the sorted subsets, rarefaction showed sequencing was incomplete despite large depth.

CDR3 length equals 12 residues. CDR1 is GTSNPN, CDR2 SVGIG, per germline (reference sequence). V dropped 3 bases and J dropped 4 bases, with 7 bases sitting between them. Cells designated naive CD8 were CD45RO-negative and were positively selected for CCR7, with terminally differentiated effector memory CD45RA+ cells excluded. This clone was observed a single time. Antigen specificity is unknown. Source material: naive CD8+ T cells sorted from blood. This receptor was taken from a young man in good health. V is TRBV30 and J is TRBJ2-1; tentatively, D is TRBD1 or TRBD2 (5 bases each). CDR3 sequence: CAWRGRYNEQFF. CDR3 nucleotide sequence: TGTGCCTGGAGGGGACGTTACAATGAGCAGTTCTTC.